Listed below are T cell receptor beta chains from one sample, sequenced in a study of blood T cell repertoires in COVID-19. Sequenced by immunoSEQ multiplex PCR; TCRdb stores in-frame clones only, minus some. Here the sample spans about 380,000 clones, 88% being singletons. Material for sequencing was PBMCs or T cells enriched from blood (not recorded which). The receptors stem from a woman between 18 and 30 years old who had recovered from COVID-19. CDR3s include the opening cysteine and the closing phenylalanine or tryptophan. Each record gives: clone size, V gene, J gene, D gene, CDR3 DNA, CDR3 protein. D genes are given only for firm matches. Not all rows give a size; the values are once, few, many and, for expanded clones, a class.

>-|TRBV2|TRBJ1-2|-
TGTGCCAGCCAACAGGGTGGAGGCTACACCTTC
CASQQGGGYTF
>-|TRBV5-1|TRBJ1-1|-
TGCGCCAGCAGCCCGGGACTGATGAACACTGAAGCTTTCTTT
CASSPGLMNTEAFF
>few|TRBV11-2|TRBJ2-2|-
TGTGCCAGCAGCATAGCCCCAGGGGTCACCGGGGAGCTGTTTTTT
CASSIAPGVTGELFF
>-|TRBV7-3|TRBJ1-1|TRBD1
TGTGCCAGCAGCTCCTATACAGGGGCTGAAGCTTTCTTT
CASSSYTGAEAFF
>-|TRBV9|TRBJ1-6|-
TGTGCCAGCAGCGTAGGAGGGAGAGGAAATTCACCCCTCCACTTT
CASSVGGRGNSPLHF
>-|TRBV19|TRBJ1-1|-
TGTGCCAGTAGTATTGGAGGAGTGAACACTGAAGCTTTCTTT
CASSIGGVNTEAFF
>-|TRBV30|TRBJ1-6|-
TGTGCCTGGAGTTCGAAGAGCTCCTATAATTCACCCCTCCACTTT
CAWSSKSSYNSPLHF
>once|TRBV6-5|TRBJ1-1|-
TGTGCCAGCAGTTATCCTCCCGGGACTGAAGCTTTCTTT
CASSYPPGTEAFF
>-|TRBV2|TRBJ1-4|TRBD1
TGTGCCAGCAGTCCGGCCGGGACAGTTAATGAAAAACTGTTTTTT
CASSPAGTVNEKLFF
>-|TRBV4-1|TRBJ1-5|-
TGCGCCAGCAGCCAAGATGGGGGGGCGTACCAAAATCAGCCCCAGCATTTT
CASSQDGGAYQNQPQHF
>once|TRBV19|TRBJ2-3|TRBD2
TGTGCCAGTATAAGGACTAGCGGGAGCACAGATACGCAGTATTTT
CASIRTSGSTDTQYF
>-|TRBV19|TRBJ2-3|TRBD1
TGTGCCAGTAGGAAATACAGGGGGCGAGACACAGATACGCAGTATTTT
CASRKYRGRDTDTQYF
>-|TRBV3-1/TRBV3-2|TRBJ1-5|-
TGTGCCAGCAGCCAAGGTGGCGGTCAGCCCCAGCATTTT
CASSQGGGQPQHF
>-|TRBV12-3/TRBV12-4|TRBJ2-7|-
TGTGCCAGCAGCAACAGGGTAACCTACGAGCAGTACTTC
CASSNRVTYEQYF
>-|TRBV19|TRBJ2-3|TRBD2
TGTGCCAGTAGAATTCAAGCGGGGGGCCGAGATACGCAGTATTTT
CASRIQAGGRDTQYF
>-|TRBV3-1/TRBV3-2|TRBJ2-3|-
TGTGCCAGCAGCCACCAGGTAATGCAGTATTTT
CASSHQVMQYF
>-|TRBV10-3|TRBJ2-7|TRBD1
TGTGCCATCATGACCGGGACAGCTACGGCGGAGCAGTACTTC
CAIMTGTATAEQYF
>-|TRBV6-5|TRBJ1-2|-
TGTGCCAGCAGCCCACGGGGGAGAGGGAGTTATGGCTACACCTTC
CASSPRGRGSYGYTF
>-|TRBV5-6|TRBJ2-2|-
TGTGCCAGCAGCCCTCTTGCGGGGCGTCTAACGAACACCGGGGAGCTGTTTTTT
CASSPLAGRLTNTGELFF
>-|TRBV7-2|TRBJ2-3|TRBD2
TGTGCCAGCAGCTTCACACTAGCGGGGGGGACAGATACGCAGTATTTT
CASSFTLAGGTDTQYF
>-|TRBV20-1|TRBJ1-6|-
TGCAGTGCCGGGGATAATTCACCCCTCCACTTT
CSAGDNSPLHF
>-|TRBV27|TRBJ1-1|-
TGTGCCAGCAGTTTAGGGCCATCACGGAACACTGAAGCTTTCTTT
CASSLGPSRNTEAFF